These T cell receptor beta chains were read from a single sample in a study of Ad26.COV2.S vaccination and SARS-CoV-2 variants. Some clones are missing from TCRdb's copy, which holds only in-frame ones; the method was immunoSEQ multiplex PCR. The repertoire holds approximately 410,000 clones, approximately 92% seen once, with approximately 1.7% in the top ten. The source was peripheral blood, collected in a trial of Ad26.COV2.S vaccine versus placebo. Receptors were obtained from a person aged 18-60 years who received the Ad26.COV2.S COVID-19 vaccine or a placebo. Each CDR3 is given with its conserved first and last residue.

>TRBV5-4|TRBJ2-1
CASSLAGARYNEQFF
>TRBV7-2|TRBJ2-1
CASSPAPGTSSNEQFF
>TRBV19|TRBJ2-7
CASSIETGPYEQYF
>TRBV7-9|TRBJ2-3
CASSASVSTDTQYF
>TRBV7-9|TRBJ2-7
CASRDRGYEQYF
>TRBV5-6|TRBJ1-5
CASSPGQGGSDQPQHF
>TRBV27|TRBJ1-5
CASSFRVGSNQPQHF
>TRBV6-5|TRBJ2-7
CASRSDIVYEQYF
>TRBV7-9|TRBJ2-7
CASSFAGGRGEQYF
>TRBV6-2/TRBV6-3|TRBJ1-2
CASSNSHRNGYTF
>TRBV7-9|TRBJ2-3
CASRHPGGFTDTQYF
>TRBV12-3/TRBV12-4|TRBJ1-5
CASSFTTWSTQHF
>TRBV19|TRBJ1-2
CASSTRTDYGYTF
>TRBV14|TRBJ2-7
CASSQEYLAGAYEQYF
>TRBV5-1|TRBJ2-7
CASSLKGGQAAYEQYF
>TRBV29-1|TRBJ2-2
CSVGGMTGELFF